This T cell receptor beta chain is from a study of T cell repertoires in cytomegalovirus infection. Whole-study context: Both CMV infection and a matching HLA type were indicated by public TCR beta signatures. General study findings and limits: What dominated the ex vivo response were HLA-C-restricted CMV-specific TCR beta clonotypes.

In TCRdb, the reads were re-called with MiXCR into one record per CDR3 protein. The repertoire holds over 150,000 distinct CDR3 sequences, with roughly 20% as singletons. Per germline, CDR1 SGHTA and CDR2 FQGTGA. The germline V and J ends were trimmed by 0 bases and 5 bases, with 11 bases remaining between them. The CDR3 has 15 residues. Points on this clonotype: Antigen: not known.

The chain is built from TRBV7-3 and TRBJ2-1; no reliable D call. The receptor's source is a human donor in good health (CMV status not recorded). Some clones in this sample may be carry-over from other donors' samples. Sequencing input: PBMCs. CDR3 amino acids: CASSLTFGGNNEQFF. The CDR3 DNA reads TGTGCCAGCAGCTTAACTTTTGGCGGTAACAATGAGCAGTTCTTC.